Listed below are T cell receptor beta chains from one sample, sequenced in a study of blood T cell repertoires in COVID-19. Measured with immunoSEQ multiplex PCR; TCRdb has only the in-frame clones, and not every one. The sample lists 250,000 to 300,000 clones, 82% occurring once. Source material: PBMCs or T cells enriched from blood (not recorded which). The source is a man aged 40-49 years who had been exposed to COVID-19. Each CDR3 is given without its conserved first and last residue. Size tells how often a clone was seen (once, few, many) or the class of an expanded clone, and some rows leave it out.

TRBJ2-1 - TRBV19 ASSIPRTSGGEQF
TRBJ2-3 many TRBV11-3 ASSYGGPGLTDTDTQY
TRBJ1-5 - TRBV9 ASSVEGVPYSPQH
TRBJ2-3 - TRBV5-1 ASSLGWEPGGDTQY
TRBJ1-1 - TRBV10-2 ASSEITGHTNTEAF
TRBJ1-5 - TRBV7-6 ASSQGLGPQH
TRBJ2-1 - TRBV4-1 ASSRGQGPKNEQF
TRBJ2-2 - TRBV11-3 ASSSDLGAGELF
TRBJ2-1 - TRBV3-1/TRBV3-2 ASSHTGTSNMFNEQF
TRBJ1-1 - TRBV7-6 ASSLALNTEAF
TRBJ2-1 - TRBV24-1 ATSDSSGISYNEQF
TRBJ2-2 - TRBV3-1/TRBV3-2 ASIAGGHGELF
TRBJ2-7 - TRBV5-1 ASSVPSGSSYEQY
TRBJ2-1 few TRBV11-3 ASSPFPGEQF
TRBJ2-5 - TRBV7-3 ASSPPGTTKETQY
TRBJ2-3 - TRBV27 ASRPRVGSTDTQY
TRBJ2-4 - TRBV5-1 ASSLAGERDIQY
TRBJ2-2 - TRBV30 ALTPPSGNTGELF
TRBJ2-1 - TRBV9 ASSVLQWTEYNEQF
TRBJ2-7 - TRBV30 AWSSPRVYEQY
TRBJ2-3 - TRBV12-5 ASGFSGSSSDTQY
TRBJ1-1 - TRBV30 AWNREVTEAF
TRBJ2-3 - TRBV2 ASSGDRGTDTQY
TRBJ2-7 - TRBV19 ASSIVRTSGWYEQY
TRBJ2-1 - TRBV6-6 ASSRLLAGGTRGYNEQF
TRBJ2-7 - TRBV5-8 ASSLGPTEIEEY
TRBJ2-3 - TRBV5-1 ASSLTGIADTQY
TRBJ1-4 - TRBV29-1 SVGPSGEKLF
TRBJ1-2 - TRBV12-3/TRBV12-4 ASSFQGYGYT
TRBJ1-2 - TRBV29-1 SADVAGQGSGYT
TRBJ1-1 few TRBV5-6 ASSLVAQGNTEAF
TRBJ2-2 - TRBV13 ASSPDRGGTGELF
TRBJ1-2 - TRBV9 ASSVAGTGNYGYT
TRBJ1-4 - TRBV7-9 ASSPGQGVNEKLF
TRBJ2-1 - TRBV29-1 SATPRTTSNEQF
TRBJ1-4 - TRBV10-3 AISEAGSRGKLF
TRBJ1-2 once TRBV30 AWSVSHLGYGYT
TRBJ2-1 - TRBV11-3 ASSTSGSSYNEQF
TRBJ2-7 - TRBV7-9 ATLMAPTTGGHYEQY
TRBJ1-5 - TRBV7-9 ASSPTGGQPQH
TRBJ2-6 once TRBV30 AWSVLGTGANVLT
TRBJ2-7 - TRBV7-6 ASSSSGRNEQY
TRBJ2-7 many TRBV2 ASSEGTGYPYEQY
TRBJ1-2 few TRBV10-3 AISESTVNYGYT
TRBJ2-1 - TRBV9 ASSPIGFLAAIYNEQF
TRBJ2-1 once TRBV4-1 ASSQSIAAYNEQF
TRBJ1-1 - TRBV28 ASSPGGVGTEAF
TRBJ1-6 - TRBV30 AWDSNSPLH
TRBJ2-5 - TRBV20-1 RVLTTGAQY
TRBJ2-3 - TRBV2 ASSKTSGRNLDTQY
TRBJ2-3 - TRBV19 ASSMGHGTDTQY
TRBJ1-6 - TRBV19 ARGPSEDSPLH
TRBJ2-1 - TRBV7-3 ASSLSGTSGSEQF
TRBJ2-7 - TRBV6-5 ASSYGAPSSYEQY
TRBJ1-2 - TRBV7-9 ASSSPGLDLYGYT